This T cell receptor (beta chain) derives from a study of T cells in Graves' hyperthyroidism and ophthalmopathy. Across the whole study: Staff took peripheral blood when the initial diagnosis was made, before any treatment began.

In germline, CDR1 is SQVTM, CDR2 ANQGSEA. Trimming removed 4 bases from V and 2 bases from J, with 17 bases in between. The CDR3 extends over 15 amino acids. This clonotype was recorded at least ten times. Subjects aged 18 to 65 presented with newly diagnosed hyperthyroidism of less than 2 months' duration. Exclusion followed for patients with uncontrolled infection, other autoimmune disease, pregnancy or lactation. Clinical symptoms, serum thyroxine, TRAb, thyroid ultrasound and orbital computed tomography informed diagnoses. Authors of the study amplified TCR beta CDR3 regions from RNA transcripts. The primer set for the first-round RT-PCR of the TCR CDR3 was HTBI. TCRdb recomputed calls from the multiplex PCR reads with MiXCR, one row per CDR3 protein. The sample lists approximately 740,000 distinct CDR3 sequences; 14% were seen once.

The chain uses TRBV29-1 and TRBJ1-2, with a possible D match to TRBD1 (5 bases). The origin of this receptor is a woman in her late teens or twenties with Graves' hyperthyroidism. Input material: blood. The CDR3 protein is CSVGGTFMGNYGYTF. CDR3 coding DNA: TGCAGCGTTGGGGGGACCTTCATGGGGAACTATGGCTACACCTTC.